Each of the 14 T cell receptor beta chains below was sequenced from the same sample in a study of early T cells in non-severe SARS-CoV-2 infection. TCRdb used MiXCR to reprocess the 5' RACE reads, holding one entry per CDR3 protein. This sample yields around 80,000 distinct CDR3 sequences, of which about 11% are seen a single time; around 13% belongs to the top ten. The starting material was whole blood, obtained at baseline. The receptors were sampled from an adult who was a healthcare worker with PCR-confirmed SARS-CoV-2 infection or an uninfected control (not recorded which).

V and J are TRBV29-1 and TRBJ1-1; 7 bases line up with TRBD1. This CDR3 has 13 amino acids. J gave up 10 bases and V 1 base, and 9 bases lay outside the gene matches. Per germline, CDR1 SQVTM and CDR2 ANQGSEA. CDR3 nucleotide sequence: TGCAGCGTTGAAGGACAGGGTACTTCCCCAGCTTTCTTT. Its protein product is CSVEGQGTSPAFF.

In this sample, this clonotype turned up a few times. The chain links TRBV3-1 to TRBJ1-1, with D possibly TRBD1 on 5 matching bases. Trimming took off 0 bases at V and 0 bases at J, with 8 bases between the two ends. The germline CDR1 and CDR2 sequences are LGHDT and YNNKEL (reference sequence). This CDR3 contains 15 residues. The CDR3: CASSQETGVNTEAFF. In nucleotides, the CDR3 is TGTGCCAGCAGCCAAGAAACGGGGGTGAACACTGAAGCTTTCTTT.

CDR3 nucleotides: TGTGCCAGCACCTTTGGGGGTATTTCAGATGAAGCTTTCTTT. It is translated as CASTFGGISDEAFF. The chain couples TRBV7-9 to TRBJ1-1; D is possibly TRBD1 (5 bases). Trimming took off 7 bases at V and 7 bases at J, with 19 bases between the two ends. Germline lookup yields CDR1 SEHNR and CDR2 FQNEAQ (reference sequence). The CDR3 extends over 14 amino acids.

CDR3 in amino acids: CASSQEGTEQYF. The CDR3 DNA reads TGTGCCAGCAGCCAAGAGGGAACCGAGCAGTACTTC. The J gene is TRBJ2-7, the V gene TRBV3-1; D gene unclear. Germline values: CDR1 LGHDT, CDR2 YNNKEL (reference sequence). V was trimmed by 0 bases and J by 6 bases, leaving 6 bases between them. The CDR3 covers 12 residues.

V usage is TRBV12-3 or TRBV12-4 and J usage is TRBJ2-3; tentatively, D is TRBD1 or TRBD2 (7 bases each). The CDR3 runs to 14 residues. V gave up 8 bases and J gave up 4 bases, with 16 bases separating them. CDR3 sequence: CASCFRGGADTQYF. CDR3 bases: TGTGCCAGCTGCTTCAGGGGGGGAGCAGATACGCAGTATTTT.

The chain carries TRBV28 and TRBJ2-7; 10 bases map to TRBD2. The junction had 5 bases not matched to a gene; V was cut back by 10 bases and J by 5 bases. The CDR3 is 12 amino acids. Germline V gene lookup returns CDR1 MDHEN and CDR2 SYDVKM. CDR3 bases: TGTGCCACCCTAGCGGGGGAACACGAGCAGTACTTC. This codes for CATLAGEHEQYF.

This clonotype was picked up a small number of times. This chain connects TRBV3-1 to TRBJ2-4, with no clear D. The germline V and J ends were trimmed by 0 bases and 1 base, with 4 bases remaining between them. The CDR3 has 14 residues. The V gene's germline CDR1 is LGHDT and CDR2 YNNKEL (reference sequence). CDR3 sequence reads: CASSQDNAKNIQYF. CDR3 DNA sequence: TGTGCCAGCAGCCAAGACAACGCCAAAAACATTCAGTACTTC.

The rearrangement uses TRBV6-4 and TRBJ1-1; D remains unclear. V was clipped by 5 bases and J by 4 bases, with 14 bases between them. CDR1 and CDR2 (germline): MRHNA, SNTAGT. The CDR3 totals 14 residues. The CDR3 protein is CASSLEGAGTEAFF. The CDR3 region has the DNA TGTGCCAGCAGTCTGGAGGGCGCAGGCACTGAAGCTTTCTTT.

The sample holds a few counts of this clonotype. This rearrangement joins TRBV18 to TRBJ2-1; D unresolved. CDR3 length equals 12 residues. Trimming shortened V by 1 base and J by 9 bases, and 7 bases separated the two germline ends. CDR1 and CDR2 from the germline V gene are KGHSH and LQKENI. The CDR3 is CASSPLGGEQFF. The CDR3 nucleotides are TGTGCCAGCTCACCACTGGGCGGTGAGCAGTTCTTC.

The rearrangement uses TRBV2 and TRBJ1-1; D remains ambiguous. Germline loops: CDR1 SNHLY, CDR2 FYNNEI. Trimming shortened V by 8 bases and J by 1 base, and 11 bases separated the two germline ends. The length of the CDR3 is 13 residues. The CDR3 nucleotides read TGTGCCAGCGTTGGGTTTAAGAACACTGAAGCTTTCTTT. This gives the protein CASVGFKNTEAFF.

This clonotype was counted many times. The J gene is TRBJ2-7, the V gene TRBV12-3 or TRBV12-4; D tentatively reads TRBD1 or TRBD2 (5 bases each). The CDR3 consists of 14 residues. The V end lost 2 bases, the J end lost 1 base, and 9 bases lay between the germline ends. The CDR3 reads CASSLTGRSYEQYF. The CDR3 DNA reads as TGTGCCAGCAGTTTAACGGGACGGTCCTACGAGCAGTACTTC.

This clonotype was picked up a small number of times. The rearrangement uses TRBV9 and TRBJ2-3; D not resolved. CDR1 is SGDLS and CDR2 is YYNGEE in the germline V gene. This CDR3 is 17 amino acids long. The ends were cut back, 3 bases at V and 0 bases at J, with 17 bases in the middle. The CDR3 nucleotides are TGTGCCAGCAGCGCCCGTTTGACACATTCTAGCACAGATACGCAGTATTTT. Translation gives CASSARLTHSSTDTQYF.

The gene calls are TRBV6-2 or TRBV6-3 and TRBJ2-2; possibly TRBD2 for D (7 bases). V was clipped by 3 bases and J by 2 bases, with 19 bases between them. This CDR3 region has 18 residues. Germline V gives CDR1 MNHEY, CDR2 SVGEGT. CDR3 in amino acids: CASSYRNSGGGNTGELFF. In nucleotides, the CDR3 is TGTGCCAGCAGTTATCGAAATTCGGGGGGCGGAAACACCGGGGAGCTGTTTTTT.

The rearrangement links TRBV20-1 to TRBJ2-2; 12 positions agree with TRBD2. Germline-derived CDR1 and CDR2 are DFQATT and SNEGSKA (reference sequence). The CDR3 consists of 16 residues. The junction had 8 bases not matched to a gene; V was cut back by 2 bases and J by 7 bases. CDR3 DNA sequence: TGCAGTGCTAGAAAGGCTAGCGGGGGGGCCGGCGGGGAGCTGTTTTTT. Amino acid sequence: CSARKASGGAGGELFF.